A single sample is the source of the 13 T cell receptor beta chains below, sequenced in a study of beta chain features in type 1 diabetes. All of the isolated RNA was reverse transcribed, so expressed TCRB transcripts were sequenced. The method was immunoSEQ multiplex PCR; TCRdb's version includes in-frame clones alone and lacks a portion of them. The sample consists of fewer than 150,000 clones, around 7% of them appearing once. The sample was central memory CD4+ T cells from blood. Receptors originate from a woman in her twenties or thirties in good health.

The V gene is TRBV21-1, the J gene TRBJ1-1; TRBD1 reflects the table's D call only, with no check against the DNA. TRBV21-1 is described as a pseudogene. The CDR3 is made up of 10 amino acids. The CDR3 reads CASTQGEAFF. The DNA of the CDR3 is TGTGCCAGCACCCAGGGGGAAGCTTTCTTT.

This clone was detected only a few times. For the CDR3, the DNA is TGTGCCACCGGACTAGAGACCGGGGAGCTGTTTTTT. It is translated as CATGLETGELFF. This chain uses TRBV18 with TRBJ2-2, with 7 bases matching TRBD2. The germline CDR1 and CDR2 sequences are KGHSH and LQKENI. This CDR3 has 12 residues. The junction had 4 bases not matched to a gene; V was cut back by 10 bases and J by 5 bases.

This clone was found many times. The rearrangement joins TRBV30 to TRBJ2-7; 8 bases map to TRBD2. Germline values: CDR1 GTSNPN, CDR2 SVGIG (reference sequence). Trimming removed 2 bases from V and 2 bases from J; junction bases left unmatched: 14. The CDR3 loop spans 17 amino acids. CDR3 in amino acids: CAWSPPPRLARTYEQYF. CDR3 DNA: TGTGCCTGGAGTCCCCCCCCTAGACTAGCGCGAACCTACGAGCAGTACTTC.

The rearrangement links TRBV7-2 to TRBJ1-1; the D is unclear. The CDR3 totals 15 residues. Trimming shortened V by 0 bases and J by 0 bases, and 8 bases separated the two germline ends. CDR1 and CDR2 from the germline V gene are SGHTA and FQGNSA. The CDR3 here is CASSLAQFMNTEAFF. CDR3 in DNA: TGTGCCAGCAGCTTAGCACAGTTCATGAACACTGAAGCTTTCTTT.

This clone was recorded a few times. The CDR3 is CASSLTSGRNEQFF. The DNA of the CDR3 is TGCGCCAGCAGCTTGACTAGCGGGAGGAATGAGCAGTTCTTC. The chain has TRBV5-1 and TRBJ2-1; 12 positions match TRBD2. This CDR3 has 14 residues. Losses at the gene ends were 1 base for V and 7 bases for J; bases not matched to a gene: 0. Germline assignment: CDR1 SGHRS and CDR2 YFSETQ. The variable domain in full, with the rest retrieved from reference TRBV5-1 and TRBJ2-1, is KAGVTQTPRYLIKTRGQQVTLSCSPISGHRSVSWYQQTPGQGLQFLFEYFSETQRNKGNFPGRFSGRQFSNSRSEMNVSTLELGDSALYLCASSLTSGRNEQFFGPGTRLTVL.

J is TRBJ1-3 and V is TRBV25-1; TRBD1 might be the D (5 bases). The V end was cut by 3 bases, the J end by 8 bases, with 17 bases between. Germline-derived CDR1 and CDR2 are MGHDK and SYGVNS. This CDR3 region has 15 residues. CDR3 sequence (DNA): TGTGCCAGCAGTGATCAGAAACAGGCTAGTGACACCATATATTTT. It codes for CASSDQKQASDTIYF.

This chain links TRBV11-1 with TRBJ2-3; D possibly corresponds to TRBD2 (7 bases). The germline CDR1 and CDR2 sequences are SGHAT and FQDESV (reference sequence). The CDR3 contains 15 residues. V was pared by 0 bases and J by 9 bases, with 16 bases between. The CDR3 loop is CASSLAGGGSGTQYF. CDR3 coding DNA: TGTGCCAGCAGCTTAGCGGGAGGGGGTTCGGGCACGCAGTATTTT.

This clone occurred many times. The chain combines TRBV28 with TRBJ2-7, with 12 bases matching TRBD1. The ends lost 5 bases at V and 4 bases at J; junction bases unmatched: 6. This CDR3 is 15 amino acids long. Germline V CDR1 and CDR2: MDHEN, SYDVKM. Written as DNA, the CDR3 is TGTGCCAGCAGTCCAGCGGGACAGGGGGCTTACGAGCAGTACTTC. It is translated as CASSPAGQGAYEQYF.

This chain uses TRBV4-3 with TRBJ2-1; 13 bases fit TRBD2. This CDR3 is built from 17 residues. The germline V gene has CDR1 LGHNA and CDR2 YSLEER. After removal of 0 bases from V and 6 bases from J, the junction contained 5 bases not matched to a gene. CDR3 nucleotide sequence: TGCGCCAGCAGCCAAGATCTGACTAGCGGGAGGCCCAATGAGCAGTTCTTC. Translation: CASSQDLTSGRPNEQFF.

This clone was seen more than once but under ten times. The chain links TRBV9 to TRBJ1-1; D is perhaps TRBD1 (5 bases). This CDR3 comprises 13 residues. From germline, CDR1 is SGDLS and CDR2 YYNGEE. The V and J ends lost 4 bases and 6 bases respectively, with 13 bases between them. The chain's CDR3 is CASSSWEQAEAFF. DNA for the CDR3: TGTGCCAGCAGCTCCTGGGAACAGGCTGAAGCTTTCTTT.

The chain employs TRBV6-1 and TRBJ1-1; D not resolved. Germline lookup yields CDR1 MNHNS and CDR2 SASEGT. Trimming removed 0 bases at V and 6 bases at J, with 8 bases between. The CDR3 has 13 residues. CDR3 sequence: CASSEARAPEAFF. CDR3 nucleotides: TGTGCCAGCAGTGAAGCGAGGGCGCCTGAAGCTTTCTTT.

This clone was observed a handful of times. The chain carries TRBV18 and TRBJ2-5; TRBD2 agrees at 11 bases. Germline V lookup: CDR1 KGHSH, CDR2 LQKENI. The CDR3 totals 15 residues. V dropped 6 bases and J dropped 3; count of bases not matched to a gene: 6. The CDR3 DNA follows: TGTGCCAGCTCGTCCCTAGCGGGAGGCGAAGAGACCCAGTACTTC. It translates to CASSSLAGGEETQYF.

The J gene is TRBJ2-7, the V gene TRBV5-1; D is ambiguous. The CDR3 is made up of 14 amino acids. Between the trimmed V and J ends, which lost 0 bases and 0 bases, there was a span of 7 bases. Germline assignment: CDR1 SGHRS and CDR2 YFSETQ. CDR3 residues: CASSLGRSSYEQYF. The CDR3 DNA reads TGCGCCAGCAGCTTGGGACGGAGCTCCTACGAGCAGTACTTC.